These T cell receptor beta chains were read from a single sample in a study of blood T cell repertoires in COVID-19. Clones were read by immunoSEQ multiplex PCR, and TCRdb kept only the in-frame ones, dropping some. The sample contains about 160,000 clones, 80% of which appear only once. The source material was PBMCs or T cells enriched from blood (not recorded which). Receptors were obtained from a woman aged 60 to 75 who had recovered from COVID-19. CDR3s include the opening cysteine and the closing phenylalanine or tryptophan.

cdr3_aa	v_call
CASIRDRGNNGYTF	TRBV2
CASSSLGGGYTF	TRBV12-3/TRBV12-4
CASSLMVGAETQYF	TRBV7-2
CAWSVARPWYGYTF	TRBV30
CASRLTGASRYEQYF	TRBV14
CASRRDRDNQPQHF	TRBV27
CASSLYRDEQYF	TRBV7-2
CASSLGGGAGYEQYF	TRBV7-9
CASSVGTSSGNTIYF	TRBV9
CASTGQSTDTQYF	TRBV18
CASSDLRGTDTQYF	TRBV2
CASSLALRSSYNEQFF	TRBV7-9
CASHGQGADEQYF	TRBV6-5
CASSGGPGDRDTGELFF	TRBV25-1
CASSLSGTGQFF	TRBV27
CASSLMEGRFF	TRBV5-1
CASTPGTGSEQYF	TRBV5-4
CASTILDRGGEKLFF	TRBV2
CASRRGAGNTEAFF	TRBV14
CASSLGTGLGSSYGYTF	TRBV28
CASRPPPNRGHSPLHF	TRBV27
CASSVEGQTNEKLFF	TRBV9
CASSPPGQEYEQYF	TRBV7-9
CASSQGVNTGSSPLHF	TRBV3-1/TRBV3-2
CASTNRGQEGTEAFF	TRBV3-1/TRBV3-2
CASSVQGGLGEKLFF	TRBV2
CASSLAYQETQYF	TRBV5-1
CASSNSGLYNEQFF	TRBV9
CASSQASKGGGNQPQHF	TRBV3-1/TRBV3-2
CASSLNGPYEQYF	TRBV7-9
CASSLWGGYNSPLHF	TRBV5-6
CASSSRTGSTDTQYF	TRBV5-1
CASSLPPLAGYADTQYF	TRBV27
CASSPGTGSGYGYTF	TRBV18
CASSLSGNSYEQYF	TRBV27
CSVSGTLNTEAFF	TRBV29-1
CASSLVGGYDYEQYF	TRBV5-6
CAWSVPGTGPPGNTIYF	TRBV30
CATSDPLTSGVNQETQYF	TRBV24-1
CASSQRGGTTGELFF	TRBV4-1
CASGGQGLYYGYTF	TRBV2
CASSFSPPAKNIQYF	TRBV27
CASGQGLNTEAFF	TRBV7-8
CASSTTAGTGPSPNYGYTF	TRBV5-6
CAISESTGLRNEQYF	TRBV10-3
CASSPSQGKLAEAFF	TRBV7-3
CASSGWDRGLTGELFF	TRBV19
CASSSRGYEQYF	TRBV5-8
CATGAVSNQPQHF	TRBV24-1
CASSYSLAGIQETQYF	TRBV6-5